Each of the 23 T cell receptor beta chains below was sequenced from the same sample in a study of blood T cell repertoires in COVID-19. Assay used: immunoSEQ multiplex PCR; TCRdb lists only in-frame clones, some missing. The sample consists of about 130,000 clones, over 75% of them appearing once. The sequenced material came from peripheral blood. These TCRs come from a man older than 75 with active or convalescent COVID-19.

This clone was picked up many times. This CDR3 reads CASSQYGREQFF. In DNA, the CDR3 is TGTGCCAGCAGCCAATACGGTCGCGAGCAGTTCTTC. The rearrangement uses TRBV3-1 (or the pseudogene TRBV3-2) and TRBJ2-1; no clear D gene. V lost 2 bases and J lost 10, with 9 bases in between. This CDR3 comprises 12 residues. The germline V gene encodes CDR1 LGHDT and CDR2 YNNKEL (reference sequence).

The sample holds a few counts of this clone. The chain uses TRBV27 and TRBJ2-5, with D possibly being TRBD2 (7 bases). The V and J ends lost 6 bases and 5 bases respectively, with 19 bases between them. The CDR3 runs to 15 residues. The germline CDR1 and CDR2 sequences are MNHEY and SMNVEV (reference sequence). The CDR3 nucleotides read TGTGCCAGCAGCCGGGGGGCAGGGAGCGCGGAGACCCAGTACTTC. It is translated as CASSRGAGSAETQYF.

The chain combines TRBV27 with TRBJ2-5, with D perhaps TRBD2 (5 bases). V lost 4 bases, J lost 5 bases, and 20 bases lay in between. Germline CDR1 MNHEY, CDR2 SMNVEV (reference sequence). This CDR3 has 16 residues. The CDR3 protein is CASSSILESTWETQYF. The CDR3 DNA reads as TGTGCCAGCAGTTCGATACTAGAAAGTACCTGGGAGACCCAGTACTTC.

V usage is TRBV28 and J usage is TRBJ2-7, with 10 bases fitting TRBD1. The V gene's germline CDR1 is MDHEN and CDR2 SYDVKM. CDR3 length: 16 amino acids. Trimming removed 4 bases from V and 6 bases from J; junction bases left unmatched: 12. For the CDR3, the DNA is TGTGCCAGCAGTTCCGGAGGACAGGGGGAGAGCTCCGAGCAGTACTTC. This sequence encodes CASSSGGQGESSEQYF.

This sequence joins TRBV4-1 and TRBJ2-1, with D possibly TRBD2 on 5 matching bases. The germline V gene encodes CDR1 MGHRA and CDR2 YSYEKL. V was cut by 7 bases and J by 10 bases, with 20 bases left in between. This CDR3 is built from 14 residues. CDR3 sequence: CASNTEVARGEQFF. CDR3 DNA: TGCGCCAGCAACACGGAGGTAGCCCGGGGAGAGCAGTTCTTC.

This clone occurred once. The chain uses TRBV5-1 and TRBJ2-7, with a weak D call TRBD2 (7 bases). Germline V gene lookup returns CDR1 SGHRS and CDR2 YFSETQ. Trimming left V 6 bases short and J 0 bases short, with 16 bases between. The CDR3 loop spans 15 amino acids. This CDR3 reads CASTAPGEGSYEQYF. The CDR3 DNA reads as TGCGCCAGCACCGCCCCAGGGGAGGGCTCCTACGAGCAGTACTTC.

V is TRBV25-1 and J is TRBJ1-6; 7 bases align to TRBD1. The germline gives CDR1 MGHDK, CDR2 SYGVNS. The CDR3 runs 16 residues. J was trimmed by 9 bases and V by 4 bases; bases with no gene match: 12. The CDR3 protein is CASSGVKTGNGSPLHF. The CDR3 DNA reads TGTGCCAGCAGTGGAGTCAAGACAGGGAATGGTTCACCCCTCCACTTT.

V is TRBV7-6 and J is TRBJ2-3, with 12 positions matching TRBD2. CDR3 length: 16 amino acids. From germline, CDR1 is SGHVS and CDR2 FNYEAQ. Trimming cost V 7 bases and J 2 bases; bases outside gene matches: 7. The CDR3 DNA reads TGTGCCAGCAAGGGGCTAGCGGGAGGGGTCACAGATACGCAGTATTTT. Its translation is CASKGLAGGVTDTQYF.

J is TRBJ2-2 and V is TRBV2; the D is unclear. This CDR3 contains 15 residues. Germline CDR1 SNHLY, CDR2 FYNNEI. Trimming took off 5 bases at V and 6 bases at J, with 16 bases between the two ends. The DNA for the CDR3 is TGTGCCAGCAGTAGCTACCAGACTTGGGCCGGGGAGCTGTTTTTT. Amino acids: CASSSYQTWAGELFF. Filled out from reference TRBV2 and TRBJ2-2, the complete variable domain reads EPEVTQTPSHQVTQMGQEVILRCVPISNHLYFYWYRQILGQKVEFLVSFYNNEISEKSEIFDDQFSVERPDGSNFTLKIRSTKLEDSAMYFCASSSYQTWAGELFFGEGSRLTVL.

V gene TRBV20-1 combines with J gene TRBJ2-1; TRBD2 matches 11 bases. CDR3 length: 15 amino acids. CDR1 DFQATT and CDR2 SNEGSKA come from the germline V gene (reference sequence). The V segment lost 3 bases and the J segment 6 bases; nucleotides outside the gene matches: 7. This chain's CDR3 is CSASRTSGRSNEQFF. The CDR3 nucleotides are TGCAGTGCTAGTCGTACTAGCGGGAGAAGCAATGAGCAGTTCTTC.

This sequence joins TRBV19 and TRBJ2-2, with a weak D call TRBD1 (5 bases). Germline values: CDR1 LNHDA, CDR2 SQIVND (reference sequence). The CDR3 extends over 14 amino acids. Trimming removed 3 bases from V and 5 bases from J, with 10 bases in between. The CDR3 region is CASSMDTETGELFF. The CDR3 DNA is TGTGCCAGTAGTATGGACACTGAAACCGGGGAGCTGTTTTTT.

CDR3 residues: CASSLGGQGFDTQYF. The CDR3 DNA follows: TGTGCCAGCAGCTTAGGGGGACAGGGGTTCGATACGCAGTATTTT. This chain links TRBV7-7 with TRBJ2-3; 10 bases align to TRBD1. The CDR3 runs to 15 residues. The germline V gene encodes CDR1 SSHAT and CDR2 FNYEAQ (reference sequence). Trimming at V came to 1 base and at J to 6 bases, leaving 4 bases not matched to a gene.

CDR3 DNA: TGTGCCAGCAGCCTATTCCGGGACATTAATGAAAAACTGTTTTTT. Its protein is CASSLFRDINEKLFF. The J gene is TRBJ1-4, the V gene TRBV14; D may be TRBD1 (6 bases). The CDR3 runs 15 residues. V lost 4 bases and J lost 4, with 13 bases in between. Per the germline V gene, CDR1 is SGHDN and CDR2 is FVKESK.

This chain's CDR3 is CASSPSDRGPLSSTDTQYF. DNA for the CDR3: TGTGCCAGCAGTCCTTCGGACAGGGGCCCGCTCTCTAGCACAGATACGCAGTATTTT. This chain uses TRBV27 with TRBJ2-3, with TRBD1 matching over 9 bases. V was clipped by 5 bases and J by 0 bases; unmatched bases: 15. The CDR3 is 19 amino acids. CDR1 is MNHEY and CDR2 is SMNVEV in the germline V gene (reference sequence).

The rearrangement uses TRBV5-1 and TRBJ1-2, with D unclear. V lost 2 bases, J lost 5 bases, and 10 bases lay in between. This CDR3 contains 13 residues. Germline CDR1 and CDR2: SGHRS and YFSETQ. The CDR3 DNA sequence: TGCGCCAGCAGCTTATCGCCAGATTATGGCTACACCTTC. The encoded protein is CASSLSPDYGYTF.

The chain combines TRBV9 with TRBJ2-3, with 9 bases matching TRBD2. The germline V gene encodes CDR1 SGDLS and CDR2 YYNGEE. V was pared by 0 bases and J by 9 bases, with 8 bases of the junction left unmatched. The CDR3 is 15 residues long. Here the CDR3 reads CASSVVAGGQGTQYF. CDR3 nucleotides: TGTGCCAGCAGCGTAGTCGCGGGGGGGCAAGGGACGCAGTATTTT.

V is TRBV9 and J is TRBJ1-1; no reliable D call. This CDR3 region has 14 residues. Germline V gene data show CDR1 as SGDLS and CDR2 as YYNGEE. Trimming shortened V by 1 base and J by 4 bases, and 11 bases separated the two germline ends. CDR3 loop: CASSVTPAGTEAFF. CDR3 in DNA: TGTGCCAGCAGCGTAACCCCGGCGGGCACTGAAGCTTTCTTT. Filled out from reference TRBV9 and TRBJ1-1, the complete variable domain reads DSGVTQTPKHLITATGQRVTLRCSPRSGDLSVYWYQQSLDQGLQFLIQYYNGEERAKGNILERFSAQQFPDLHSELNLSSLELGDSALYFCASSVTPAGTEAFFGQGTRLTVV.

The chain couples TRBV6-5 to TRBJ1-4, with 7 bases matching TRBD1. The CDR3 is made up of 12 amino acids. The J segment lost 13 bases and the V segment lost 6 bases, leaving 8 bases of the junction unmatched. In germline, CDR1 is MNHEY, CDR2 SVGAGI. In DNA form, the CDR3 reads TGTGCCAGCAGCTTCAGGGGGTCGGGACTGTTTTTT. As protein: CASSFRGSGLFF.

The J gene is TRBJ1-1, the V gene TRBV5-4; D remains unclear. Trimming removed 0 bases from V and 3 bases from J, with 12 bases in between. Germline CDR1 is SGHNT and CDR2 is YYREEE (reference sequence). CDR3 length equals 15 residues. CDR3 sequence: CASSLVRGSDTEAFF. Here the CDR3 DNA reads TGTGCCAGCAGCTTGGTCCGGGGTTCGGACACTGAAGCTTTCTTT.

This sequence joins TRBV9 and TRBJ2-7; D may be TRBD2 (6 bases). Germline CDR1 is SGDLS and CDR2 is YYNGEE. The CDR3 sequence is 15 residues long. V was cut by 3 bases and J by 0 bases, with 13 bases left in between. CDR3 nucleotides: TGTGCCAGCAGCGAGGGGACTCTTAGCTCCTACGAGCAGTACTTC. Residues: CASSEGTLSSYEQYF.

This rearrangement joins TRBV30 to TRBJ2-7; 8 bases match TRBD2. Per the germline V gene, CDR1 is GTSNPN and CDR2 is SVGIG (reference sequence). Germline trimming cut 0 bases from V and 5 bases from J; bases unmatched to any gene: 3. This CDR3 region has 13 residues. CDR3 sequence reads: CAWSVRGANEQYF. The CDR3 nucleotides read TGTGCCTGGAGTGTGCGGGGGGCGAACGAGCAGTACTTC.

The DNA for the CDR3 is TGTGCCAGCAGCTTGGCCTCAAGGACAGATCGTTTGTACTTC. This translates into CASSLASRTDRLYF. V usage is TRBV5-8 and J usage is TRBJ2-4, with D perhaps matching TRBD1 (6 bases). In germline, CDR1 is SGHTS, CDR2 YDEGEE. The CDR3 sequence is 14 residues long. V was clipped by 0 bases and J by 15 bases, with 19 bases between them.

The J gene is TRBJ2-1, the V gene TRBV24-1; possibly TRBD2 for D (6 bases). This CDR3 comprises 14 residues. The V gene lost 8 bases and the J gene lost 1 base, with 11 bases spanning the gap. Germline V gene data show CDR1 as KGHDR and CDR2 as SFDVKD. The CDR3 loop reads CATTGTGSYNEQFF. CDR3 DNA sequence: TGTGCCACCACTGGGACTGGGTCCTACAATGAGCAGTTCTTC.